The clone carrying this TCR beta chain was found a few times. No antigen is known for it. The data were taken from a study of T-cell memory formation after mild COVID-19. Study details: Largely donor-specific TCR clusters were found. Findings of the study overall: Pre-infection memory carried some responding clones, suggesting that cross-reactive memory joined. Largely, contracting CD4+ clones fell within CM and EM, and contracting CD8+ clones within EMRA.

TCR alpha and TCR beta cDNA libraries with sample barcodes and UMIs came from 5'RACE using constant-segment primers. TCRdb used MiXCR to reprocess the 5' RACE reads, holding one entry per CDR3 protein. Among 150,000 or so distinct CDR3 sequences listed, roughly 28% were seen once. Sequenced sample: PBMCs or a T cell subset sorted from them (not recorded which). The receptor comes from an adult woman who had mild COVID-19 (a few samples of this study predate the infection). Cell type and time point are not known.

CDR3 residues: CASSYSSGGASYNEQFF. The CDR3 DNA follows: TGTGCCAGCAGTTACTCTAGCGGGGGGGCAAGCTACAATGAGCAGTTCTTC. This chain connects TRBV6-5 to TRBJ2-1; 11 positions match TRBD2. The CDR3 covers 17 residues. V was pared by 0 bases and J by 3 bases, with 4 bases of the junction left unmatched. The germline V gene has CDR1 MNHEY and CDR2 SVGAGI.